This T cell receptor beta chain is from a study of T-cell reconstitution after alpha-beta-depleted transplantation in children. Study-wide results and caveats: The origin of alpha-beta T cells about two months after transplant was reportedly several hundred expanded graft clones. At the one-year point after transplant, T-cell counts and TCRbeta diversity were found to come mostly from T cells that had been newly produced. Recipient T cells and thymic progenitors that survived were the source of the high TCRbeta diversity seen at day 60 in some patients.

Concerning this clonotype: Its target is unknown.

Molecular barcoding with unique molecular identifiers was used for the TCRbeta library. A single record per CDR3 protein comes from TCRdb applying MiXCR to the PCR reads. The table records about 580,000 distinct CDR3 sequences, 23% of them present only once. Sequencing was performed on PBMCs, mostly from graft donor cells, taken 360 days after TCRalphabeta/CD19-depleted stem cell transplant. The receptor's source is a boy younger than two who had a stem cell transplant for acute myeloid leukemia, so the T cells may come from the graft donor.

As DNA, the CDR3 is TGCGCCAGCAGCCGATGGGACGTAGACACCGGGGAGCTGTTTTTT. Translated: CASSRWDVDTGELFF. The V gene is TRBV4-3, the J gene TRBJ2-2, with D perhaps being TRBD1 or TRBD2 (5 bases each). Germline CDR1 is LGHNA and CDR2 is YSLEER. The germline V and J ends were trimmed by 4 bases and 3 bases, with 12 bases remaining between them. This CDR3 contains 15 residues.